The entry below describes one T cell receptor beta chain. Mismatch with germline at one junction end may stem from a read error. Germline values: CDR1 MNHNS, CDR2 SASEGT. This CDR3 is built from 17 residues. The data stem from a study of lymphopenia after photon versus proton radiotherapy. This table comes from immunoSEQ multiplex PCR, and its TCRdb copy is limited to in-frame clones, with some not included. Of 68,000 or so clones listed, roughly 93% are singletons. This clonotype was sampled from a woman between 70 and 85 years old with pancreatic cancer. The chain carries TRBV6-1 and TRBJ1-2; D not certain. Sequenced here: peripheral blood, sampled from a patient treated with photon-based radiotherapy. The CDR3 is CASSEGNRLVYNYGYTF. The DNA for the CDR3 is TGTGCCAGCAGCGAAGGGAACAGACTAGTATATAACTATGGCTACACCTTC.